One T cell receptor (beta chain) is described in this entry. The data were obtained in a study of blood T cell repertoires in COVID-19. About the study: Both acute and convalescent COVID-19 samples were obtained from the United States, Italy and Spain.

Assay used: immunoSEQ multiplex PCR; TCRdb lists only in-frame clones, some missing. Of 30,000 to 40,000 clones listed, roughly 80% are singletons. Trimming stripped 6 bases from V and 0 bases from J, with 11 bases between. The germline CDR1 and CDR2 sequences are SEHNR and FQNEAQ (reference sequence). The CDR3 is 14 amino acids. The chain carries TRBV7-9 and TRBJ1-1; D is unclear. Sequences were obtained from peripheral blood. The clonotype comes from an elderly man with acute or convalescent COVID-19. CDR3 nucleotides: TGTGCCAGCAGGGAGTTGGGAGTGAACACTGAAGCTTTCTTT. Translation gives CASRELGVNTEAFF. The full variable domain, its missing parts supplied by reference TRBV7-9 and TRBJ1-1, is DTGVSQNPRHKITKRGQNVTFRCDPISEHNRLYWYRQTLGQGPEFLTYFQNEAQLEKSRLLSDRFSAERPKGSFSTLEIQRTEQGDSAMYLCASRELGVNTEAFFGQGTRLTVV.